The next 17 T cell receptor beta chains were all read from a single sample in a study of shared clonotypes between healthy human individuals. Using immunoSEQ multiplex PCR, the repertoire was profiled, and TCRdb retains in-frame clones only, with some absent. The table includes about 2 million clones, about 94% detected once. CD45RO-negative cells were positively selected for CCR7, leaving out terminally differentiated effector memory CD45RA+ cells. The sequenced sample consisted of naive CD8+ T cells sorted from blood. These receptors came from a man aged 18 to 30 in good health.

The V and J genes are TRBV9 and TRBJ2-3, with D tentatively TRBD2 (5 bases). Germline lookup yields CDR1 SGDLS and CDR2 YYNGEE. V lost 1 base, J lost 6 bases, and 21 bases lay in between. CDR3 length: 17 amino acids. The CDR3 sequence: CASSVWPTSQSGDTQYF. CDR3 DNA sequence: TGTGCCAGCAGCGTATGGCCGACATCCCAGTCGGGGGATACGCAGTATTTT.

Concerning this clone itself: The sample has other DNA sequences that encode this CDR3 too. The CDR3 reads CASSQDLAPYEQYF. The CDR3 bases are TGCGCCAGCAGCCAGGACCTGGCACCCTACGAGCAGTACTTC. V is TRBV4-3 and J is TRBJ2-7, with D unresolved. The length of the CDR3 is 14 residues. Germline values: CDR1 LGHNA, CDR2 YSLEER. Trimming pared 3 bases from V and 2 bases from J, leaving 11 bases between.

The table lists this clone with a count of one. This chain's CDR3 is CASSLDLPTDTQYF. CDR3 nucleotides: TGCGCCAGCAGCTTGGATCTTCCGACAGATACGCAGTATTTT. The V call is TRBV5-1, the J call TRBJ2-3, with D unclear. The CDR3 consists of 14 residues. The germline V gene encodes CDR1 SGHRS and CDR2 YFSETQ. V was pared by 0 bases and J by 3 bases, with 8 bases between.

The gene calls are TRBV5-4 and TRBJ1-2; no reliable D call. CDR3 size: 16 residues. V was cut by 4 bases and J by 2 bases, with 18 bases left in between. CDR1 SGHNT and CDR2 YYREEE come from the germline V gene (reference sequence). The CDR3 reads CASSSPNRGPNYGYTF. The CDR3 region has the DNA TGTGCCAGCAGCAGCCCAAACAGAGGGCCAAACTATGGCTACACCTTC. Supplemented by reference TRBV5-4 and TRBJ1-2, the full variable domain reads ETGVTQSPTHLIKTRGQQVTLRCSSQSGHNTVSWYQQALGQGPQFIFQYYREEENGRGNFPPRFSGLQFPNYSSELNVNALELDDSALYLCASSSPNRGPNYGYTFGSGTRLTVV.

The chain couples TRBV29-1 to TRBJ2-4; D may be TRBD1 (5 bases). Germline values: CDR1 SQVTM, CDR2 ANQGSEA. The CDR3 contains 13 residues. The ends were cut back, 3 bases at V and 9 bases at J, with 15 bases in the middle. Here the CDR3 DNA reads TGCAGCGTTGAGGACAAGCTCGATGGCATTCAGTACTTC. Protein product: CSVEDKLDGIQYF.

This clone appeared a single time. Other DNA sequences in this specimen translate into the identical CDR3. CDR3 in DNA: TGTGCCAGCAGCTCGACAGGGGGCGAGGATACGCAGTATTTT. It specifies CASSSTGGEDTQYF. The chain combines TRBV5-4 with TRBJ2-3, with 10 bases lining up with TRBD1. The CDR3 length is 14 residues. J was trimmed by 6 bases and V by 3 bases; bases with no gene match: 4. Germline V gene lookup returns CDR1 SGHNT and CDR2 YYREEE (reference sequence).

The chain carries TRBV29-1 and TRBJ2-5; possibly TRBD1 for D (6 bases). The V end lost 6 bases, the J end lost 2 bases, and 13 bases lay between the germline ends. The CDR3 spans 13 residues. Germline CDR1 SQVTM, CDR2 ANQGSEA. CDR3 nucleotide sequence: TGCAGCGTCCGGGACAATCCACAAGAGACCCAGTACTTC. Protein: CSVRDNPQETQYF.

In the case of this clone: Other DNA sequences in this specimen translate into the identical CDR3. This chain links TRBV6-5 with TRBJ1-1; D might be TRBD1 (5 bases). Trimming removed 0 bases from V and 7 bases from J, with 9 bases in between. Germline lookup yields CDR1 MNHEY and CDR2 SVGAGI. The CDR3 covers 13 residues. CDR3 loop: CASSYSSGFEAFF. The CDR3 DNA reads TGTGCCAGCAGTTACTCTTCAGGGTTTGAAGCTTTCTTT.

Comment on this clone: This sample also contains other DNA sequences that code for the same CDR3. The V and J genes are TRBV27 and TRBJ1-2, with unresolved D. Trimming shortened V by 3 bases and J by 5 bases, and 10 bases separated the two germline ends. The CDR3 is 13 amino acids. In germline, CDR1 is MNHEY, CDR2 SMNVEV (reference sequence). CDR3 coding DNA: TGTGCCAGCAGTTTCGGTGGCGGGTATGGCTACACCTTC. As protein: CASSFGGGYGYTF.

The chain carries TRBV25-1 and TRBJ2-3, with TRBD1 identical over 7 bases. Germline V gene sequence: CDR1 MGHDK, CDR2 SYGVNS. V shed 5 bases and J 9 bases; nucleotides not matched to a gene: 11. The CDR3 consists of 14 residues. As DNA, the CDR3 is TGTGCCAGCAGTACAGGGGACCACGATGGCACGCAGTATTTT. It is translated as CASSTGDHDGTQYF. Filled out from reference TRBV25-1 and TRBJ2-3, the complete variable domain reads EADIYQTPRYLVIGTGKKITLECSQTMGHDKMYWYQQDPGMELHLIHYSYGVNSTEKGDLSSESTVSRIRTEHFPLTLESARPSHTSQYLCASSTGDHDGTQYFGPGTRLTVL.

This chain joins TRBV7-2 and TRBJ2-1; perhaps TRBD1 as D (6 bases). Germline V gives CDR1 SGHTA, CDR2 FQGNSA. V lost 1 base to trimming and J lost 0 bases, with 16 bases between them. The CDR3 covers 18 residues. The CDR3 DNA reads TGTGCCAGCAGCTTAGATGTATTGGCAGGGGTCTCCTACAATGAGCAGTTCTTC. This translates into CASSLDVLAGVSYNEQFF.

Notes on this clone: This sample also contains other DNA sequences that code for the same CDR3. The V and J genes are TRBV9 and TRBJ2-2; D is unresolved. This CDR3 region has 14 residues. Germline V gene lookup returns CDR1 SGDLS and CDR2 YYNGEE. The V end was cut by 2 bases, the J end by 1 base, with 6 bases between. CDR3 bases: TGTGCCAGCAGCGTGGCAGGGAACACCGGGGAGCTGTTTTTT. Its translation: CASSVAGNTGELFF.

The chain is built from TRBV6-5 and TRBJ2-2; D is perhaps TRBD1 or TRBD2 (6 bases each). From germline, CDR1 is MNHEY and CDR2 SVGAGI. The germline V and J ends were trimmed by 5 bases and 3 bases, with 13 bases remaining between them. CDR3 length equals 15 residues. The CDR3 DNA follows: TGTGCCAGCAGTGCGGTAGGGGGGTACACCGGGGAGCTGTTTTTT. The encoded protein is CASSAVGGYTGELFF.

The gene calls are TRBV5-1 and TRBJ1-1; D is possibly TRBD1 (6 bases). Germline CDR1 and CDR2: SGHRS and YFSETQ. CDR3 length: 13 residues. V was clipped by 7 bases and J by 8 bases, with 18 bases between them. In DNA, the CDR3 is TGCGCCAGCCGCTACGACACAGGGATGGAAGCTTTCTTT. Translated: CASRYDTGMEAFF.

The rearrangement links TRBV2 to TRBJ2-7, with TRBD1 matching 8 bases. The V and J ends lost 5 bases and 2 bases, in that order; junction bases with no gene match: 14. The germline V gene encodes CDR1 SNHLY and CDR2 FYNNEI. The CDR3 length is 17 residues. CDR3 region: CASSTDPTGGTTYEQYF. CDR3 sequence (DNA): TGTGCCAGCAGTACCGACCCAACAGGGGGTACGACCTACGAGCAGTACTTC.

This clone was seen only once. The V call is TRBV28, the J call TRBJ1-2; D unclear. The CDR3 covers 11 residues. Between the trimmed V and J ends, which lost 5 bases and 2 bases, there was a span of 3 bases. CDR1 and CDR2 from the germline V gene are MDHEN and SYDVKM. In nucleotides, the CDR3 is TGTGCCAGCAGTACGAACTATGGCTACACCTTC. Its protein product is CASSTNYGYTF.

This rearrangement joins TRBV7-9 to TRBJ1-5; tentatively, D is TRBD1 (5 bases). From germline, CDR1 is SEHNR and CDR2 FQNEAQ (reference sequence). The CDR3 has 15 residues. V was pared by 5 bases and J by 8 bases, with 19 bases between. The DNA for the CDR3 is TGTGCCAGCAGCCACGACAGCTCCCTAGGTGAGCCCCAGCATTTT. Encoded protein: CASSHDSSLGEPQHF.